A selection of T cell receptor beta chains follows, all from one sample in a study of blood T cell repertoires in COVID-19. Repertoires were generated with immunoSEQ multiplex PCR, while TCRdb's copy carries only in-frame clones and drops some. This table holds hundreds of thousands of clones, 90% found once. The sequencing sample was made of PBMCs or T cells enriched from blood (not recorded which). These receptors all stem from a man aged 55 to 70 who had recovered from COVID-19. The CDR3 runs from the conserved cysteine through the conserved F or W. The order of the fields is CDR3 protein, CDR3 DNA, D gene, clone size, J gene, V gene. The D gene is left open where the match is weak. Expanded clones get a size class; other rows say once, few or many, or leave the size out.

CASSPRDRNEKLFF | TGTGCCAGCAGCCCCAGGGACAGGAATGAAAAACTGTTTTTT | TRBD1 | once | TRBJ1-4 | TRBV9
CASSLSSGGMNTEAFF | TGCGCCAGCAGCTTGTCCAGCGGCGGGATGAACACTGAAGCTTTCTTT | - | - | TRBJ1-1 | TRBV5-1
CASSLGASGPGEETQYF | TGCGCCAGCAGCTTGGGAGCTAGCGGGCCTGGGGAAGAGACCCAGTACTTC | TRBD2 | once | TRBJ2-5 | TRBV5-1
CASSLGTGRATNEKLFF | TGTGCCAGCAGCTTAGGGACAGGTCGTGCAACTAATGAAAAACTGTTTTTT | TRBD1 | - | TRBJ1-4 | TRBV7-9
CAIRDRDRGFGYNEQFF | TGTGCCATCAGAGACCGGGACAGGGGTTTCGGATACAATGAGCAGTTCTTC | TRBD1 | - | TRBJ2-1 | TRBV10-3
CASRPTGGADTQYF | TGTGCCAGCAGACCTACAGGGGGGGCAGATACGCAGTATTTT | - | - | TRBJ2-3 | TRBV3-1/TRBV3-2
CASSIESRGLSYEQYF | TGTGCCAGTAGTATAGAATCCAGGGGGCTATCCTACGAGCAGTACTTC | TRBD1 | - | TRBJ2-7 | TRBV19
CASSNELAAYNEQFF | TGTGCCAGCAGCAACGAACTAGCGGCATACAATGAGCAGTTCTTC | TRBD2 | - | TRBJ2-1 | TRBV5-6
CASSLGSSRGNTEAFF | TGCGCCAGCAGCTTGGGCTCCTCCAGGGGCAACACTGAAGCTTTCTTT | - | - | TRBJ1-1 | TRBV5-1
CASSLAGSSYGYTF | TGTGCCAGCAGCTTGGCGGGAAGTAGCTATGGCTACACCTTC | - | - | TRBJ1-2 | TRBV5-4
CASSQAGQVSYEQYF | TGCGCCAGCAGCCAAGCGGGACAGGTCTCCTACGAGCAGTACTTC | TRBD1 | - | TRBJ2-7 | TRBV4-1
CASSQIAGTYEQYF | TGTGCCAGCAGCCAAATAGCGGGGACCTACGAGCAGTACTTC | TRBD2 | - | TRBJ2-7 | TRBV14
CASSTGLSTDTQYF | TGTGCCAGCAGCACTGGACTAAGCACAGATACGCAGTATTTT | - | - | TRBJ2-3 | TRBV5-6
CASSTAGGANYGYTF | TGTGCCAGCAGTACCGCCGGGGGAGCTAACTATGGCTACACCTTC | - | - | TRBJ1-2 | TRBV6-1
CASSDGGLSNQPQHF | TGCGCCAGCAGCGACGGGGGTCTAAGCAATCAGCCCCAGCATTTT | - | - | TRBJ1-5 | TRBV5-1
CASSQGSSGRAGDTQYF | TGTGCCAGCAGCCAAGGGTCCAGCGGGAGGGCCGGAGATACGCAGTATTTT | TRBD2 | - | TRBJ2-3 | TRBV14
CASSHEGTVTDTQYF | TGCGCCAGCAGCCACGAAGGGACTGTCACAGATACGCAGTATTTT | - | - | TRBJ2-3 | TRBV5-1
CASSWGLGLAGELFF | TGTGCCAGCAGCTGGGGACTGGGTCTTGCCGGGGAGCTGTTTTTT | - | - | TRBJ2-2 | TRBV11-3
CSVCRGLSTEAFF | TGCAGCGTTTGCAGGGGGCTATCTACTGAAGCTTTCTTT | TRBD1 | - | TRBJ1-1 | TRBV29-1
CSVDGAGGSTGELFF | TGCAGCGTTGACGGAGCGGGGGGAAGCACCGGGGAGCTGTTTTTT | TRBD2 | - | TRBJ2-2 | TRBV29-1
CAITTEQGAPTEAFF | TGTGCCATCACCACAGAACAGGGGGCGCCGACTGAAGCTTTCTTT | TRBD1 | once | TRBJ1-1 | TRBV10-3
CASTSRSSSTDTQYF | TGTGCCAGTACCTCAAGATCTAGTAGCACAGATACGCAGTATTTT | - | - | TRBJ2-3 | TRBV19
CASSSQTGNYDSDTQYF | TGTGCCAGCAGTTCTCAGACAGGGAATTATGATTCGGATACGCAGTATTTT | TRBD1 | - | TRBJ2-3 | TRBV6-2/TRBV6-3
CASSQDRVGGTEAFF | TGCGCCAGCAGCCAAGATCGGGTAGGGGGCACTGAAGCTTTCTTT | - | - | TRBJ1-1 | TRBV4-3
CASSLGDRAPGEQYF | TGTGCCAGCAGCTTGGGGGACAGGGCCCCTGGCGAGCAGTACTTC | TRBD1 | - | TRBJ2-7 | TRBV5-6
CASSEGRASGSLLDEQFF | TGCGCCAGCAGTGAAGGGCGGGCTAGCGGGAGTCTGCTCGATGAGCAGTTCTTC | TRBD2 | - | TRBJ2-1 | TRBV10-2
CASSVALSSYNEQFF | TGTGCCAGCAGCGTAGCTCTTAGCTCCTACAATGAGCAGTTCTTC | - | once | TRBJ2-1 | TRBV9
CASSRTDRTMNTEAFF | TGTGCCAGCTCACGGACCGACAGGACCATGAACACTGAAGCTTTCTTT | - | - | TRBJ1-1 | TRBV18
CASSASRGGVETQYF | TGTGCCAGCAGCGCCAGTAGGGGGGGTGTGGAGACCCAGTACTTC | - | many | TRBJ2-5 | TRBV11-2
CASSPQGKGFNQPQHF | TGTGCCAGCAGCCCCCAGGGAAAAGGCTTCAATCAGCCCCAGCATTTT | - | - | TRBJ1-5 | TRBV6-2/TRBV6-3
CASTRGGLYTGELFF | TGTGCCAGTACGAGGGGGGGATTGTACACCGGGGAGCTGTTTTTT | - | - | TRBJ2-2 | TRBV6-5
CASSQGDRVGTDTQYF | TGCGCCAGCAGCCAAGGGGACAGGGTGGGCACAGATACGCAGTATTTT | TRBD1 | - | TRBJ2-3 | TRBV4-1
CASSTQLNQPQHF | TGTGCCAGCAGCACACAGCTAAATCAGCCCCAGCATTTT | - | - | TRBJ1-5 | TRBV7-9
CASSPGQGGSTF | TGTGCCAGCAGCCCCGGACAGGGTGGTTCCACCTTC | TRBD1 | once | TRBJ1-2 | TRBV9
CASSLFFQGAGDTQYF | TGTGCCAGCAGTTTATTTTTCCAGGGGGCTGGGGATACGCAGTATTTT | TRBD1 | once | TRBJ2-3 | TRBV27
CASSYTQGRVSSDGYTF | TGTGCCAGCAGTTACACACAGGGACGCGTTTCCTCCGATGGCTACACCTTC | - | - | TRBJ1-2 | TRBV6-2/TRBV6-3
CASSPQGALNYGYTF | TGTGCCAGCAGCCCACAGGGGGCGTTAAACTATGGCTACACCTTC | TRBD1 | - | TRBJ1-2 | TRBV5-4
CASSLYRNQPQHF | TGTGCCAGCAGCTTATATCGGAATCAGCCCCAGCATTTT | - | - | TRBJ1-5 | TRBV7-9
CASVRTASYGYTF | TGTGCCTCGGTCCGGACAGCGAGCTATGGCTACACCTTC | - | - | TRBJ1-2 | TRBV30
CASSQRQGELMEAFF | TGTGCCAGCAGCCAAAGACAGGGAGAGTTGATGGAAGCTTTCTTT | TRBD1 | - | TRBJ1-1 | TRBV4-2
CATSACRRRWGVYTQYF | TGTGCCACCAGTGCCTGCAGGAGACGGTGGGGGGTATATACGCAGTATTTT | - | - | TRBJ2-3 | TRBV24-1
CASSLANYEQYF | TGTGCCAGCAGCTTAGCTAACTACGAGCAGTACTTC | - | - | TRBJ2-7 | TRBV7-9
CASSIFGYTEAFF | TGTGCCAGTAGTATTTTCGGGTACACTGAAGCTTTCTTT | - | few | TRBJ1-1 | TRBV19
CASSLAGPPDGYTF | TGCGCCAGCAGCTTGGCCGGTCCCCCGGATGGCTACACCTTC | - | - | TRBJ1-2 | TRBV5-1
CASSYSRGQNTEAFF | TGTGCCAGCAGTTACTCGCGGGGGCAGAACACTGAAGCTTTCTTT | - | - | TRBJ1-1 | TRBV6-5
CASSVLDSTNTGELFF | TGTGCCAGCAGCGTTCTAGACAGCACGAACACCGGGGAGCTGTTTTTT | - | - | TRBJ2-2 | TRBV9
CASTPSSGFHGYTF | TGTGCCAGCACCCCCTCATCAGGGTTCCATGGCTACACCTTC | - | - | TRBJ1-2 | TRBV7-9
CASRRTGVLEAFF | TGTGCCAGCAGGAGGACAGGGGTGTTGGAAGCTTTCTTT | TRBD1 | - | TRBJ1-1 | TRBV27
CASSLAGTPRNTIYF | TGTGCCAGCAGTTTGGCCGGGACACCCAGAAACACCATATATTTT | - | - | TRBJ1-3 | TRBV27
CASSQDLGQTHGYTF | TGCGCCAGCAGCCAAGATCTAGGACAGACCCATGGCTACACCTTC | - | - | TRBJ1-2 | TRBV4-3
CASSMPGQPQGTEAFF | TGTGCCAGTAGTATGCCGGGACAGCCCCAGGGCACTGAAGCTTTCTTT | TRBD1 | - | TRBJ1-1 | TRBV19
CASSSRSTRGDYGYTF | TGTGCCAGCAGCTCCCGATCGACCCGGGGGGACTATGGCTACACCTTC | - | - | TRBJ1-2 | TRBV11-2
CASSLTSSGLPSTDTQYF | TGTGCCAGCAGCTTAACGTCTAGCGGGCTCCCCTCCACAGATACGCAGTATTTT | TRBD2 | once | TRBJ2-3 | TRBV7-8
CASGPRDSNEKLFF | TGTGCTAGTGGCCCCCGGGACAGTAATGAAAAACTGTTTTTT | TRBD1 | once | TRBJ1-4 | TRBV12-5
CASSEWTGGDEQFF | TGTGCCAGCAGTGAATGGACAGGTGGCGATGAGCAGTTCTTC | TRBD1 | - | TRBJ2-1 | TRBV25-1